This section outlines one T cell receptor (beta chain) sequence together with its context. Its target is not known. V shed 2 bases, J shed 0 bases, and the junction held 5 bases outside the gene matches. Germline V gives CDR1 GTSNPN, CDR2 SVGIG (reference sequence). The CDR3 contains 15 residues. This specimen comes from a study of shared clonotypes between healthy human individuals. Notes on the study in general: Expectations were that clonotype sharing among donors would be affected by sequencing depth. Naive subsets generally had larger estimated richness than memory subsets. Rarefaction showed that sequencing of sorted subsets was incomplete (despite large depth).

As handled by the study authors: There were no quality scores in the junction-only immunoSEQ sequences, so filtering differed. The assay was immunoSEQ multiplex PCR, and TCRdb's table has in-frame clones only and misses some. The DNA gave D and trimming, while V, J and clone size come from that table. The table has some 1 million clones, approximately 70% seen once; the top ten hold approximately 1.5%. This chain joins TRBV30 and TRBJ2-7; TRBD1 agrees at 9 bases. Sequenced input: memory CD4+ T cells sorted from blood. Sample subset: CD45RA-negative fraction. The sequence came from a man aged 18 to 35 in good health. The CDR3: CAWSKGTGPSYEQYF. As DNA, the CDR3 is TGTGCCTGGAGTAAAGGGACAGGGCCCTCCTACGAGCAGTACTTC.